This T cell receptor (beta chain) was identified during a study of blood T cell repertoires in COVID-19 (dated by TCRdb to the early 2020s). For the wider study: Samples covering the acute and convalescent phases of COVID-19 were provided by collaborators in the United States, Italy and Spain. Deeply sampled blood TCRbeta repertoires from subjects exposed to, actively infected with, or recovered from COVID-19 were included in the dataset. The samples were drawn from two sources: the first 160 participants of the ongoing ImmuneRACE study, and 950 to 1,500 subjects contributed by 6 global collaborators. Where available, HLA class I and class II types were taken from metadata supplied by the sample provider and were not determined by assay-based typing. The prospective study material was composed of cDNA or gDNA derived from T cells, B-cell-depleted T cells, or PBMCs. The sample metadata nearly always contained a de-identified subject ID, COVID-19 status, age in years and sex. The repertoires were released in a freely available public database intended as a resource for research on the immune response to SARS-CoV-2. Study-level results and caveats: The quantity of clinical and demographic metadata differed by source and by participant and was supplied without curation.

About this clone itself: Its antigen is currently not known. Base qualities are not provided; no much larger clone lies one nucleotide away.

TCRbeta CDR3 regions were amplified from genomic DNA using the immunoSEQ Assay, a bias-controlled multiplex PCR. Processing in the source paper ran as follows. The number of nucleated cells in each sample was estimated by amplification of reference gene primers within the assay. Sequence reads were collapsed and filtered to measure the absolute abundance of every unique TCRbeta CDR3 rearrangement. For each sample, productive Simpson clonality was calculated as the square root of Simpson's diversity index over productive rearrangements. Entries here come from immuneACCESS through TCRdb and include only in-frame sequences with V and J called. Some clones fail to appear in such tables; in the studies checked, an unresolved V gene covers under half of the shortfall, and the cause of the remainder is unknown. V and J calls plus clone size are reproduced from that table; the DNA served to infer D and trimming. The sample yields around 180,000 clones; about 85% were counted once. 9.8% of the sample is taken by the ten largest.

CDR1 and CDR2 are read off the germline V gene as ENHRY and SYGVKD. The CDR3, from cysteine to phenylalanine, totals 14 residues. The kept DNA is CDR3 alone, 42 bases in frame from the first base. The junction shows trimming of 7 bases on V and 9 bases on J, and the gene matches do not reach 10 bases of it. The collaborating institutions used their own protocols to collect whole blood in K2EDTA tubes. For TCRbeta analysis, collaborators shipped samples in one of three forms: frozen whole blood, isolated PBMCs, or DNA extracted from either of those sample types. The TCR originated in a woman aged 80 or over with acute or convalescent COVID-19. Sequenced sample: peripheral blood. This chain joins TRBV10-3 to TRBJ2-1, with 9 junctional bases fitting TRBD2. The nucleotide sequence is given as TGTGCCATCAAGTCAGCGGGGGGATGGGGTGAGCAGTTCTTC. This translates into CAIKSAGGWGEQFF.